The 21 T cell receptor beta chains reported below all come from one sample, sequenced in a study of blood T cell repertoires in COVID-19. Some clones are missing from TCRdb's copy, which holds only in-frame ones; the method was immunoSEQ multiplex PCR. The sample has 180,000 or so clones, approximately 83% seen once. The sequencing sample was made of PBMCs or T cells enriched from blood (not recorded which). These receptors were taken from a man aged 35-49 years who had recovered from COVID-19.

This chain uses TRBV25-1 with TRBJ1-1; D not certain. Trimming cost V 2 bases and J 3 bases, with 13 bases left between them. CDR3 size: 15 residues. Germline V gene lookup returns CDR1 MGHDK and CDR2 SYGVNS. The CDR3 region is CASSEAGAGDTEAFF. The CDR3 DNA is TGTGCCAGCAGTGAAGCTGGAGCCGGGGACACTGAAGCTTTCTTT. The full variable domain, rest sourced from reference TRBV25-1 and TRBJ1-1, is EADIYQTPRYLVIGTGKKITLECSQTMGHDKMYWYQQDPGMELHLIHYSYGVNSTEKGDLSSESTVSRIRTEHFPLTLESARPSHTSQYLCASSEAGAGDTEAFFGQGTRLTVV.

The V gene is TRBV2, the J gene TRBJ2-1; a weak D match, TRBD1 (6 bases). The CDR3 loop spans 13 amino acids. CDR1 is SNHLY and CDR2 is FYNNEI in the germline V gene. The ends were cut back, 8 bases at V and 0 bases at J, with 8 bases in the middle. The CDR3 DNA follows: TGTGCCAGCGGGGGCAGCTCCTACAATGAGCAGTTCTTC. Translation: CASGGSSYNEQFF.

This clone appeared once. The chain combines TRBV6-5 with TRBJ1-3; no reliable D call. CDR1 MNHEY and CDR2 SVGAGI come from the germline V gene. V was clipped by 2 bases and J by 8 bases, with 10 bases between them. This CDR3 has 13 amino acids. The CDR3 region has the DNA TGTGCCAGCAGTTACGCCCACGGGGACACCATATATTTT. It is translated as CASSYAHGDTIYF.

The chain uses TRBV7-9 and TRBJ1-1; D ambiguous. The CDR3 is 12 residues long. The germline CDR1 and CDR2 sequences are SEHNR and FQNEAQ (reference sequence). V lost 3 bases, J lost 5 bases, and 7 bases lay in between. The CDR3 region is CASSFTGTEAFF. The CDR3 DNA is TGTGCCAGCAGCTTCACCGGTACTGAAGCTTTCTTT.

The chain joins TRBV6-5 to TRBJ2-2; 8 nucleotides match TRBD1. Germline trimming cut 6 bases from V and 1 base from J; bases unmatched to any gene: 1. The CDR3 sequence is 14 residues long. Looked up from germline, CDR1 is MNHEY and CDR2 is SVGAGI. The CDR3 region has the DNA TGTGCCAGCAGGGGGACAGGGAACACCGGGGAGCTGTTTTTT. This encodes CASRGTGNTGELFF.

This rearrangement joins TRBV11-1 to TRBJ2-3, with a tentative D call TRBD1 (6 bases). The V end was cut by 5 bases, the J end by 2 bases, with 8 bases between. The CDR3 is 13 residues long. Germline CDR1 reads SGHAT; CDR2 reads FQDESV (reference sequence). The CDR3 reads CASSDRNTDTQYF. For the CDR3, the DNA is TGTGCCAGCAGCGACAGGAACACAGATACGCAGTATTTT.

The chain combines TRBV2 with TRBJ2-3; weak D call: TRBD1 (6 bases). V was clipped by 6 bases and J by 2 bases, with 12 bases between them. The CDR3 runs to 14 residues. Germline values: CDR1 SNHLY, CDR2 FYNNEI. The CDR3 sequence is CASRDRHITDTQYF. CDR3 nucleotides: TGTGCCAGCAGAGACAGGCACATCACAGATACGCAGTATTTT.

The rearrangement uses TRBV19 and TRBJ1-5; possible D gene TRBD1, 6 bases. V lost 7 bases and J 6 bases, leaving 34 bases between the germline ends. The germline CDR1 and CDR2 sequences are LNHDA and SQIVND (reference sequence). The CDR3 is 20 amino acids. The CDR3 loop is CASIPTGLAHRVGVGQPQHF. In nucleotides, the CDR3 is TGTGCCAGTATCCCCACAGGCCTGGCTCACAGGGTTGGGGTGGGTCAGCCCCAGCATTTT.

The chain has TRBV7-8 and TRBJ1-3; the D gene is possibly TRBD1 (5 bases). Germline loops: CDR1 SGHVS, CDR2 FQNEAQ. V was trimmed by 3 bases and J by 0 bases, leaving 24 bases between them. This CDR3 has 20 residues. The CDR3 reads CASSFRVVPGDLSSGNTIYF. In nucleotides, the CDR3 is TGTGCCAGCAGCTTTCGAGTGGTTCCGGGGGACTTAAGCTCTGGAAACACCATATATTTT.

The chain recombines TRBV28 with TRBJ1-5; 8 positions match TRBD1. In germline, CDR1 is MDHEN, CDR2 SYDVKM. The trim removed 3 bases at V and 2 bases at J, leaving 6 bases unmatched. The CDR3 is made up of 16 amino acids. The CDR3 protein is CASSFLVTGGNQPQHF. The CDR3 DNA sequence: TGTGCCAGCAGTTTCCTCGTGACAGGGGGCAATCAGCCCCAGCATTTT.

The sample holds a few counts of this clone. The chain joins TRBV27 to TRBJ1-5; 7 nucleotides match TRBD1. The ends lost 5 bases at V and 2 bases at J; junction bases unmatched: 3. CDR3 size: 14 residues. Germline V CDR1 and CDR2: MNHEY, SMNVEV (reference sequence). The DNA for the CDR3 is TGTGCCAGCAGTCCCGGGACAGGCAATCAGCCCCAGCATTTT. It translates to CASSPGTGNQPQHF.

The count of this clone is one. The rearrangement uses TRBV5-5 and TRBJ1-1; 8 bases are a match to TRBD1. Per the germline V gene, CDR1 is SGHKS and CDR2 is YYEKEE (reference sequence). This CDR3 is built from 15 residues. V was clipped by 2 bases and J by 7 bases; unmatched bases: 10. The CDR3 reads CASSFRTGRWIEAFF. For the CDR3, the DNA is TGTGCCAGCAGCTTTAGGACAGGGAGGTGGATTGAAGCTTTCTTT.

This clone was counted a few times. This rearrangement joins TRBV7-8 to TRBJ1-2, with D tentatively TRBD1 (5 bases). Germline V gene data show CDR1 as SGHVS and CDR2 as FQNEAQ. V lost 5 bases, J lost 8 bases, and 15 bases lay in between. This CDR3 spans 13 amino acids. CDR3 nucleotides: TGTGCCAGCAGCCGAACTCAGGGTGCCGGCTACACCTTC. It codes for CASSRTQGAGYTF.

This rearrangement joins TRBV19 to TRBJ2-3; TRBD1 might be the D (5 bases). Trimming removed 7 bases from V and 0 bases from J, with 8 bases in between. Germline loops: CDR1 LNHDA, CDR2 SQIVND (reference sequence). The CDR3 covers 13 residues. The CDR3: CASTSGSTDTQYF. The CDR3 DNA sequence: TGTGCCAGTACCTCAGGGAGCACAGATACGCAGTATTTT.

This clone was counted a single time. The CDR3 is CASNLGYTLGEKLFF. For the CDR3, the DNA is TGCGCCAGCAACCTTGGTTATACACTAGGCGAAAAACTGTTTTTT. V is TRBV5-1 and J is TRBJ1-4, with D unclear. In germline, CDR1 is SGHRS, CDR2 YFSETQ. V lost 6 bases, J lost 8 bases, and 20 bases lay in between. CDR3 length: 15 amino acids.

The chain carries TRBV5-3 and TRBJ2-1, with 13 bases fitting TRBD2. TRBV5-3 carries the ORF label, with uncertain function. V lost 5 bases to trimming and J lost 5 bases; unmatched junction nucleotides: 7. The CDR3 length is 16 residues. The CDR3 protein is CARSDGLAGADNEQFF. CDR3 bases: TGTGCCAGAAGTGACGGACTAGCGGGGGCCGACAATGAGCAGTTCTTC.

CDR3 nucleotides: TGTGCCAGCAGCCCAAGACAGATCCTTAATAATTCACCCCTCCACTTT. Translation: CASSPRQILNNSPLHF. The rearrangement links TRBV9 to TRBJ1-6; D might be TRBD1 (5 bases). The CDR3 totals 16 residues. Germline V gene data show CDR1 as SGDLS and CDR2 as YYNGEE. Trimming left V 4 bases short and J 5 bases short, with 16 bases between.

The chain uses TRBV11-2 and TRBJ1-1, with TRBD1 matching over 9 bases. Trimming took 5 bases from V and 6 from J; bases not matched to a gene: 7. The CDR3 is made up of 14 amino acids. CDR1 is SGHAT, CDR2 FQNNGV, per germline. In nucleotides, the CDR3 is TGTGCCAGCAGCCCCCCGACAGGGGGTGCTGAAGCTTTCTTT. This sequence encodes CASSPPTGGAEAFF. Combining the CDR3 with reference TRBV11-2 and TRBJ1-1 gives the whole variable domain EAGVAQSPRYKIIEKRQSVAFWCNPISGHATLYWYQQILGQGPKLLIQFQNNGVVDDSQLPKDRFSAERLKGVDSTLKIQPAKLEDSAVYLCASSPPTGGAEAFFGQGTRLTVV.

The chain links TRBV2 to TRBJ1-5; D not resolved. The CDR3 has 13 residues. V was pared by 7 bases and J by 0 bases, with 7 bases between. Per the germline V gene, CDR1 is SNHLY and CDR2 is FYNNEI. In DNA, the CDR3 is TGTGCCAGCACCGAACATAGCAATCAGCCCCAGCATTTT. Translating gives CASTEHSNQPQHF.

This chain uses TRBV2 with TRBJ2-2; a possible D gene is TRBD2 (5 bases). The CDR3 has 15 amino acids. V lost 6 bases to trimming and J lost 5 bases, with 16 bases between them. Germline V gene sequence: CDR1 SNHLY, CDR2 FYNNEI. The chain's CDR3 is CASRSEARNTGELFF. Here the CDR3 DNA reads TGTGCCAGCAGGTCGGAGGCAAGGAATACCGGGGAGCTGTTTTTT. Drawing the rest from reference TRBV2 and TRBJ2-2, the complete variable domain is EPEVTQTPSHQVTQMGQEVILRCVPISNHLYFYWYRQILGQKVEFLVSFYNNEISEKSEIFDDQFSVERPDGSNFTLKIRSTKLEDSAMYFCASRSEARNTGELFFGEGSRLTVL.

The rearrangement uses TRBV5-1 and TRBJ2-7, with 9 nucleotides matching TRBD1. The germline V gene encodes CDR1 SGHRS and CDR2 YFSETQ. J was trimmed by 4 bases and V by 8 bases; bases with no gene match: 10. The CDR3 contains 14 residues. CDR3 coding DNA: TGCGCCAGTTACCCACCGGGACAGGGATACGAGCAGTACTTC. Its protein is CASYPPGQGYEQYF.